What follows are 19 T cell receptor beta chains derived from one specimen sequenced in a study of early T cells in non-severe SARS-CoV-2 infection (dated by TCRdb to 2020 to 2022). The library was prepared using 5' RACE. Sequencing was performed on a NextSeq 500. The public reads were reanalyzed by TCRdb: fastp trimming at Q25, MiXCR alignment, in-frame beta chains only. Every distinct CDR3 protein forms one entry, paired with its most common genes and DNA. The sample yields some 71,000 distinct CDR3 sequences; over 8% were counted once. The ten largest make up 15% of the sample. The specimen was whole blood, collected at baseline. The source of these receptors is an adult who was a healthcare worker with PCR-confirmed SARS-CoV-2 infection or an uninfected control (not recorded which).

This clonotype turned up a few times. The DNA for the CDR3 is TGTGCCATCAGTGAGAGGACTAGCCAACCGAACACTGAAGCTTTCTTT. It yields the protein CAISERTSQPNTEAFF. This chain joins TRBV10-3 and TRBJ1-1, with unresolved D. The CDR3 is 16 residues long. The V end was cut by 2 bases, the J end by 1 base, with 14 bases between. In germline, CDR1 is ENHRY, CDR2 SYGVKD.

This clonotype was observed a few times. The chain carries TRBV29-1 and TRBJ2-1, with TRBD2 matching over 10 bases. CDR3 length: 14 amino acids. V shed 4 bases, J shed 9 bases, and the junction held 9 bases outside the gene matches. Germline V gene lookup returns CDR1 SQVTM and CDR2 ANQGSEA. The CDR3, as DNA: TGCAGCGTTGGCGGGCTAGCGGGAGTGGGTGAGCAGTTCTTC. This encodes CSVGGLAGVGEQFF.

J is TRBJ2-2 and V is TRBV18; D is undetermined. Per germline, CDR1 KGHSH and CDR2 LQKENI. This CDR3 has 14 amino acids. Between the trimmed V and J ends, which lost 0 bases and 5 bases, there was a span of 7 bases. The CDR3 sequence is CASSPPSKTGELFF. In DNA, the CDR3 is TGTGCCAGCTCACCACCGTCCAAAACCGGGGAGCTGTTTTTT.

This clonotype occurred many times. V gene TRBV18 combines with J gene TRBJ2-7; D perhaps matches TRBD1 (6 bases). The CDR3 loop spans 15 amino acids. CDR1 and CDR2 (germline): KGHSH, LQKENI. V lost 3 bases and J lost 1, with 13 bases in between. The CDR3 DNA reads as TGTGCCAGCTCACCCTCCAGGGGCTCTTCCTACGAGCAGTACTTC. Translation gives CASSPSRGSSYEQYF. The whole variable domain, filled in from reference TRBV18 and TRBJ2-7, reads NAGVMQNPRHLVRRRGQEARLRCSPMKGHSHVYWYRQLPEEGLKFMVYLQKENIIDESGMPKERFSAEFPKEGPSILRIQQVVRGDSAAYFCASSPSRGSSYEQYFGPGTRLTVT.

This clonotype was observed many times. The rearrangement joins TRBV11-2 to TRBJ1-1, with D perhaps matching TRBD1 (5 bases). The CDR3 spans 15 residues. Germline V gene sequence: CDR1 SGHAT, CDR2 FQNNGV. V was cut by 4 bases and J by 2 bases, with 14 bases left in between. The DNA for the CDR3 is TGTGCCAGCAGCTCGAATCCAGGGTCTAACACTGAAGCTTTCTTT. Protein product: CASSSNPGSNTEAFF. Full variable domain (remainder filled in from reference TRBV11-2 and TRBJ1-1): EAGVAQSPRYKIIEKRQSVAFWCNPISGHATLYWYQQILGQGPKLLIQFQNNGVVDDSQLPKDRFSAERLKGVDSTLKIQPAKLEDSAVYLCASSSNPGSNTEAFFGQGTRLTVV.

This clonotype has at least ten counts. The chain combines TRBV25-1 with TRBJ2-7; D call uncertain. The CDR3 extends over 14 amino acids. V lost 3 bases, J lost 6 bases, and 15 bases lay in between. The germline V gene has CDR1 MGHDK and CDR2 SYGVNS. The CDR3 region is CASSDEDPFGEQYF. DNA for the CDR3: TGTGCCAGCAGTGATGAGGATCCCTTTGGCGAGCAGTACTTC.

The chain has TRBV7-3 and TRBJ1-2; D remains ambiguous. The V gene's germline CDR1 is SGHTA and CDR2 FQGTGA. The CDR3 totals 15 residues. V dropped 2 bases and J dropped 0 bases, with 10 bases sitting between them. CDR3 nucleotide sequence: TGTGCCAGCAGCTTAGACGGAGGAGCTAACTATGGCTACACCTTC. Its protein is CASSLDGGANYGYTF. The complete variable domain, with remaining parts taken from reference TRBV7-3 and TRBJ1-2, reads GAGVSQTPSNKVTEKGKYVELRCDPISGHTALYWYRQSLGQGPEFLIYFQGTGAADDSGLPNDRFFAVRPEGSVSTLKIQRTERGDSAVYLCASSLDGGANYGYTFGSGTRLTVV.

This clonotype was seen more than once but under ten times. The chain links TRBV7-2 to TRBJ2-7; the D is unclear. This CDR3 has 11 residues. The germline V gene has CDR1 SGHTA and CDR2 FQGNSA. V was pared by 6 bases and J by 3 bases, with 6 bases between. The CDR3 region is CASSSHYEQYF. The CDR3 DNA is TGTGCCAGCAGTTCCCACTACGAGCAGTACTTC.

This clonotype was counted between two and nine times. This chain connects TRBV12-3 or TRBV12-4 to TRBJ1-2, with a weak D call TRBD1 (6 bases). V was shortened by 2 bases and J by 6 bases, with 7 bases between the two germline ends. CDR3 length equals 12 residues. The CDR3 spells CASSLNRDGYTF. The DNA for the CDR3 is TGTGCCAGCAGTTTAAACAGGGATGGCTACACCTTC.

This clonotype has ten or more counts. This chain uses TRBV6-6 with TRBJ2-5; 7 nucleotides line up with TRBD1. V shed 5 bases and J 3 bases; nucleotides not matched to a gene: 3. The CDR3 has 13 residues. Germline lookup yields CDR1 MNHNY and CDR2 SVGAGI (reference sequence). CDR3 sequence reads: CASSATGEETQYF. CDR3 coding DNA: TGTGCCAGCAGTGCTACAGGGGAAGAGACCCAGTACTTC.

This clonotype was picked up a small number of times. The rearrangement joins TRBV12-3 or TRBV12-4 to TRBJ1-1, with unresolved D. The CDR3 contains 13 residues. The V gene lost 2 bases and the J gene lost 5 bases, with 9 bases spanning the gap. The DNA for the CDR3 is TGTGCCAGCAGTTTAATGGAAGGGACTGAAGCTTTCTTT. Protein product: CASSLMEGTEAFF.

The chain joins TRBV9 to TRBJ2-7, with a tentative D call TRBD1 (5 bases). The germline CDR1 and CDR2 sequences are SGDLS and YYNGEE. Trimming removed 4 bases at V and 7 bases at J, with 18 bases between. This CDR3 region has 14 residues. CDR3 loop: CASSPQGSSGEQYF. The DNA for the CDR3 is TGTGCCAGCAGCCCCCAAGGAAGTTCAGGGGAGCAGTACTTC. The full variable domain, with the rest looked up from reference TRBV9 and TRBJ2-7, is DSGVTQTPKHLITATGQRVTLRCSPRSGDLSVYWYQQSLDQGLQFLIQYYNGEERAKGNILERFSAQQFPDLHSELNLSSLELGDSALYFCASSPQGSSGEQYFGPGTRLTVT.

This clonotype showed up just a few times. The chain uses TRBV15 and TRBJ2-7, with D perhaps matching TRBD2 (6 bases). The germline gives CDR1 LNHNV, CDR2 YYDKDF (reference sequence). This CDR3 region has 16 residues. V was pared by 5 bases and J by 2 bases, with 19 bases between. This CDR3 reads CATSGGGSSGAYEQYF. DNA of the CDR3: TGTGCCACCAGCGGGGGAGGATCAAGCGGAGCCTACGAGCAGTACTTC. The full variable domain, in which reference TRBV15 and TRBJ2-7 provide the parts outside the CDR3, is DAMVIQNPRYQVTQFGKPVTLSCSQTLNHNVMYWYQQKSSQAPKLLFHYYDKDFNNEADTPDNFQSRRPNTSFCFLDIRSPGLGDTAMYLCATSGGGSSGAYEQYFGPGTRLTVT.

The rearrangement joins TRBV9 to TRBJ2-7; D not resolved. The CDR3 spans 15 residues. V lost 0 bases and J lost 0, with 10 bases in between. Germline V lookup: CDR1 SGDLS, CDR2 YYNGEE. CDR3 bases: TGTGCCAGCAGCGTAGCCCCAACGAGCTCCTACGAGCAGTACTTC. Translation gives CASSVAPTSSYEQYF.

This clonotype was observed at least ten times. The chain uses TRBV7-9 and TRBJ1-1, with D uncertain. CDR1 and CDR2 from the germline V gene are SEHNR and FQNEAQ (reference sequence). The CDR3 length is 13 residues. Trimming took 2 bases from V and 1 from J, leaving 5 bases between them. The CDR3 sequence: CASSLKQNTEAFF. The CDR3 coding sequence is TGTGCCAGCAGCTTAAAACAGAACACTGAAGCTTTCTTT.

This chain connects TRBV7-9 to TRBJ2-5; D is unclear. Trimming cost V 1 base and J 4 bases, with 19 bases left between them. Germline assignment: CDR1 SEHNR and CDR2 FQNEAQ (reference sequence). This CDR3 is built from 17 residues. The CDR3 DNA sequence: TGTGCCAGCAGCTTAGACTTACGATCGCGTATTAGAGAGACCCAGTACTTC. Encoded protein: CASSLDLRSRIRETQYF.

This chain links TRBV12-3 or TRBV12-4 with TRBJ2-1, with TRBD2 identical over 15 bases. CDR3 length: 21 residues. V shed 2 bases and J 0 bases; nucleotides not matched to a gene: 11. The CDR3 nucleotides are TGTGCCAGCAGTTTAAGGCTGCTAGGACTAGCGGGAGGGAGCTCCTACAATGAGCAGTTCTTC. Translated: CASSLRLLGLAGGSSYNEQFF.

This clonotype was recorded a few times. The chain links TRBV7-9 to TRBJ1-5; D gene unclear. Trimming pared 3 bases from V and 3 bases from J, leaving 6 bases between. The CDR3 totals 13 residues. CDR1 is SEHNR, CDR2 FQNEAQ, per germline (reference sequence). This CDR3 is CASSFGDNQPQHF. The DNA for the CDR3 is TGTGCCAGCAGCTTCGGAGACAATCAGCCCCAGCATTTT.

This clonotype was detected a few times. The rearrangement uses TRBV7-2 and TRBJ1-5; TRBD1 matches at 7 bases. The CDR3 has 13 amino acids. Germline V gene lookup returns CDR1 SGHTA and CDR2 FQGNSA. V was pared by 5 bases and J by 7 bases, with 5 bases of the junction left unmatched. This CDR3 is CASSPDRVQPQHF. In DNA, the CDR3 is TGTGCCAGCAGCCCAGACAGGGTGCAGCCCCAGCATTTT.